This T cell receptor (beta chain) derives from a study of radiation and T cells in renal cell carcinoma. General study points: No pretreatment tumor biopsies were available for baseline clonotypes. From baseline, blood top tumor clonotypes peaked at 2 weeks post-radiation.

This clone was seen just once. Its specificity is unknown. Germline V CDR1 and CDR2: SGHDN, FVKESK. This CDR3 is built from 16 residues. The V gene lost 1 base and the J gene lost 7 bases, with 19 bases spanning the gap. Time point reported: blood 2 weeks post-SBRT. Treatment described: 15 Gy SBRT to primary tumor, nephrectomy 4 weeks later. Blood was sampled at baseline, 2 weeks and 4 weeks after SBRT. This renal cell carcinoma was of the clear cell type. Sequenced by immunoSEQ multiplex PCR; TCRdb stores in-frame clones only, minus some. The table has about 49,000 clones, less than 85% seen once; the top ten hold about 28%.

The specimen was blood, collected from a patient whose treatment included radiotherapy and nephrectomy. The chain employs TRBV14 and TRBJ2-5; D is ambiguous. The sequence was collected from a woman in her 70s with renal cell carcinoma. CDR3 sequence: CASSQVGGSGSSTQYF. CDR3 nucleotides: TGTGCCAGCAGCCAAGTCGGCGGTAGTGGAAGCTCGACCCAGTACTTC.